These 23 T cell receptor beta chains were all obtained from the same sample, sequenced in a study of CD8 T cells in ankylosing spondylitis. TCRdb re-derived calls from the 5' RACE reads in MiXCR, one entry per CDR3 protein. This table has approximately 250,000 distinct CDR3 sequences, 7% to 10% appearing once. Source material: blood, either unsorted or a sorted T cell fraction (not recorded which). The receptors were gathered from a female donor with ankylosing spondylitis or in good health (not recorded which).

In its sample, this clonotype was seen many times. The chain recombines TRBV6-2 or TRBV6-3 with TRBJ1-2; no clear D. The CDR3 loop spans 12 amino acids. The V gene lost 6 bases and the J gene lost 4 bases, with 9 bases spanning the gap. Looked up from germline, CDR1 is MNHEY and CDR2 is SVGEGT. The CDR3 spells CASRPILYGYTF. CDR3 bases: TGTGCCAGCAGACCCATCCTCTATGGCTACACCTTC.

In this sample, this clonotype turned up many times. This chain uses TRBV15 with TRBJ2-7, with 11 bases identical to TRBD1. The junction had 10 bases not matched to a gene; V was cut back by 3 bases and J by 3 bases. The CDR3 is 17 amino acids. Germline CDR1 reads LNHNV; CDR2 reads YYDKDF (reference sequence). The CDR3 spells CATSSQGQGDANYEQYF. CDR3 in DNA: TGTGCCACCAGCAGCCAGGGACAGGGGGACGCGAACTACGAGCAGTACTTC.

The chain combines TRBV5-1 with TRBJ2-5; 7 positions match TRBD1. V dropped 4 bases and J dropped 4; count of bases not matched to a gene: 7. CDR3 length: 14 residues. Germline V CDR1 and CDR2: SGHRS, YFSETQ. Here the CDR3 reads CASSPMTGSETQYF. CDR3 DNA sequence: TGCGCCAGCAGCCCCATGACAGGGTCAGAGACCCAGTACTTC.

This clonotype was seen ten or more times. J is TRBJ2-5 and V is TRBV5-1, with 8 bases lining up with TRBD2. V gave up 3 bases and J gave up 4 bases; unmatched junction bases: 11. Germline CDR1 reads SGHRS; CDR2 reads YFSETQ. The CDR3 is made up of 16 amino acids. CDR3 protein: CASSSTGGQGRETQYF. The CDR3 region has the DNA TGCGCCAGCAGCTCGACGGGAGGGCAGGGGAGAGAGACCCAGTACTTC.

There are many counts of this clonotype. CDR3 protein: CASSKNIRLAKNIQYF. CDR3 nucleotide sequence: TGTGCCAGCAGTAAAAATATCCGCCTAGCCAAAAACATTCAGTACTTC. The chain combines TRBV12-3 or TRBV12-4 with TRBJ2-4, with no clear D. V was shortened by 5 bases and J by 0 bases, with 14 bases between the two germline ends. The length of the CDR3 is 16 residues.

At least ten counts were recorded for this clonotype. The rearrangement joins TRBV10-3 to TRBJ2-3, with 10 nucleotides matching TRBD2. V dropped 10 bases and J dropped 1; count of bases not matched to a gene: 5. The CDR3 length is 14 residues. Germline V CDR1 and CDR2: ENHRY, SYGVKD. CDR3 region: CATGGTSGTDTQYF. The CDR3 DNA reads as TGTGCCACCGGCGGGACTAGCGGCACAGATACGCAGTATTTT.

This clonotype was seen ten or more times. The CDR3 reads CASSLAPTGGTEAFF. Written as DNA, the CDR3 is TGTGCCAGCAGCTTAGCCCCGACAGGTGGGACTGAAGCTTTCTTT. The chain carries TRBV7-8 and TRBJ1-1, with a tentative D call TRBD1 (6 bases). The CDR3 is 15 amino acids. Between the trimmed V and J ends, which lost 0 bases and 5 bases, there was a span of 13 bases. The germline V gene encodes CDR1 SGHVS and CDR2 FQNEAQ.

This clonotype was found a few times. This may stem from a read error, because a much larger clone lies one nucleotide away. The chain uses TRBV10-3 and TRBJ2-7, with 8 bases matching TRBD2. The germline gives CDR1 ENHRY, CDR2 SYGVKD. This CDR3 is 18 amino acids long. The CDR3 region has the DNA TGTGCCATCAGCTCCGGGAGGGTTCCCCAGTTGGTGTCCTACGCGCAGTACTTC. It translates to CAISSGRVPQLVSYAQYF.

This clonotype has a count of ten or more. The CDR3 sequence: CSAGGGMSYEQYF. The CDR3, as DNA: TGCAGTGCAGGGGGGGGCATGTCCTACGAGCAGTACTTC. The chain combines TRBV20-1 with TRBJ2-7, with D possibly TRBD2 on 7 matching bases. This CDR3 contains 13 residues. Germline values: CDR1 DFQATT, CDR2 SNEGSKA (reference sequence). The germline V and J ends were trimmed by 6 bases and 1 base, with 13 bases remaining between them.

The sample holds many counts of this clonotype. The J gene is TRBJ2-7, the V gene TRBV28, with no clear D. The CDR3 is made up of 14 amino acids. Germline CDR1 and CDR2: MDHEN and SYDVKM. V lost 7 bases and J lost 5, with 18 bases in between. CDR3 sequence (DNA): TGTGCCAGCACCCTGTCACTCAGCTCTCACGAGCAGTACTTC. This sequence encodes CASTLSLSSHEQYF.

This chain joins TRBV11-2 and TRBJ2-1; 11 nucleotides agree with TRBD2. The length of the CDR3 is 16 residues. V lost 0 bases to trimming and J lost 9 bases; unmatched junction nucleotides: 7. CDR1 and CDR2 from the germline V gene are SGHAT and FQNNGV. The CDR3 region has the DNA TGTGCCAGCAGCTTAGAAGGGTTAGCGGGAGGGTCTGAGCAGTTCTTC. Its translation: CASSLEGLAGGSEQFF.

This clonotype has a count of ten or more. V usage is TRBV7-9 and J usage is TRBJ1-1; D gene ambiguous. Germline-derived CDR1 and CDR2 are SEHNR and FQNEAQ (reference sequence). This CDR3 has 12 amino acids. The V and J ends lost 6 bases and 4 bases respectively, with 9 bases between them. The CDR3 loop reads CASSLKGTEAFF. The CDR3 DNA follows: TGTGCCAGCAGTTTGAAGGGCACTGAAGCTTTCTTT.

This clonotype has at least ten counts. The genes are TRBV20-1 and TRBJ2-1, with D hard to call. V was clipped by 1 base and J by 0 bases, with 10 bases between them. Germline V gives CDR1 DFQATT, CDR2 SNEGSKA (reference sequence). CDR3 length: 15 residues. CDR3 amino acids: CSARVPRSSYNEQFF. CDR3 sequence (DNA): TGCAGTGCTAGAGTGCCGCGGAGCTCCTACAATGAGCAGTTCTTC.

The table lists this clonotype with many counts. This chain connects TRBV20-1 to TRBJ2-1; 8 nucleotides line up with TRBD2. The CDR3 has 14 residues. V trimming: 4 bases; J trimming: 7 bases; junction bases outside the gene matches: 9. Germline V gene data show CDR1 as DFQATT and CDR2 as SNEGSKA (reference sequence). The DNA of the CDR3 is TGCAGTGCTACTTCCGGGACTAGTATGAATGAGCAGTTCTTC. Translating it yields CSATSGTSMNEQFF.

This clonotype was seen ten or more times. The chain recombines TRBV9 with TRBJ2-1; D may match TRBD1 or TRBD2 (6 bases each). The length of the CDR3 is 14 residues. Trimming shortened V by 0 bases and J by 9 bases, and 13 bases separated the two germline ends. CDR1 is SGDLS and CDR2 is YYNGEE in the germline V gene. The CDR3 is CASSVELQGGEQFF. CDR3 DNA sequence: TGTGCCAGCAGCGTAGAATTACAGGGAGGTGAGCAGTTCTTC.

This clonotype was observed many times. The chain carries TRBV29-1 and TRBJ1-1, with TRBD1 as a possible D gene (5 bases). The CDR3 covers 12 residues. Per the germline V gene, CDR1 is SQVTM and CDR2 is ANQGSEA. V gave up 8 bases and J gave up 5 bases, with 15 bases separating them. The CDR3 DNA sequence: TGCAGCAGTGGGGGTGTGAGGACTGAAGCTTTCTTT. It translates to CSSGGVRTEAFF.

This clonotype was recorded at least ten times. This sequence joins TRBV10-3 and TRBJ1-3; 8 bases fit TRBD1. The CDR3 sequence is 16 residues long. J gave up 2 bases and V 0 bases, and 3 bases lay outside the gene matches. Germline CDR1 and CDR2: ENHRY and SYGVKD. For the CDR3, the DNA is TGTGCCATCAGTGAGTCTACAGGGGGAACTGGAAACACCATATATTTT. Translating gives CAISESTGGTGNTIYF.

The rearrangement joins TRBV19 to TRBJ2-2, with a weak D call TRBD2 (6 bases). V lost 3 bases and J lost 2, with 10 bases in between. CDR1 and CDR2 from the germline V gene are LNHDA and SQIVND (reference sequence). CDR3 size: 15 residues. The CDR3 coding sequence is TGTGCCAGTAGTATTGGCGGGGTCAACACCGGGGAGCTGTTTTTT. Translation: CASSIGGVNTGELFF. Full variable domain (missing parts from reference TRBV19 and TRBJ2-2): DGGITQSPKYLFRKEGQNVTLSCEQNLNHDAMYWYRQDPGQGLRLIYYSQIVNDFQKGDIAEGYSVSREKKESFPLTVTSAQKNPTAFYLCASSIGGVNTGELFFGEGSRLTVL.

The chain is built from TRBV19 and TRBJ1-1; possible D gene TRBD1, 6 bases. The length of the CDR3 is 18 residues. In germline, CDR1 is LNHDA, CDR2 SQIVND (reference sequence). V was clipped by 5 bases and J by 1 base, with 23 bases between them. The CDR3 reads CASSRIPAMVGANTEAFF. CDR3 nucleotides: TGTGCCAGTAGTCGAATACCGGCCATGGTGGGGGCGAACACTGAAGCTTTCTTT.

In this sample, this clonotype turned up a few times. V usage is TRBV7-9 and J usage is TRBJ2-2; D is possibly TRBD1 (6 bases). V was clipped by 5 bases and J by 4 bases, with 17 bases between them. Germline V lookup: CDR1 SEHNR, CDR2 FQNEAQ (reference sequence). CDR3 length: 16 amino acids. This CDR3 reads CASSRRPRGTTGELFF. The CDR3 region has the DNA TGTGCCAGCAGCCGCAGACCCAGGGGAACCACCGGGGAGCTGTTTTTT.

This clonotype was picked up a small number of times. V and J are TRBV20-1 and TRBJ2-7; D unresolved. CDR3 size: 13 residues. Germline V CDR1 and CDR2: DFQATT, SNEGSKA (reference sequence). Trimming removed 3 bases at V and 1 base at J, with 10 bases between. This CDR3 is CSASASRSYEQYF. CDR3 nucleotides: TGCAGTGCTAGCGCGTCTCGGTCCTACGAGCAGTACTTC.

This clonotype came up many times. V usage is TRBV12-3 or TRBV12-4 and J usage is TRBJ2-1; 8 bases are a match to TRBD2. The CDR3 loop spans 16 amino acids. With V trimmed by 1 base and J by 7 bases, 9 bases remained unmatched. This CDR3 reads CASSLDSSGSRNEQFF. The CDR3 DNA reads TGTGCCAGCAGTTTAGATTCCAGCGGGAGTCGAAATGAGCAGTTCTTC.

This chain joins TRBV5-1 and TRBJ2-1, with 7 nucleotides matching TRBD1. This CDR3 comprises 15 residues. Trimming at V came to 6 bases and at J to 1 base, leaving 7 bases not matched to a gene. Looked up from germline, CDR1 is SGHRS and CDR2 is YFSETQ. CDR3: CASIPPTGSYNEQFF. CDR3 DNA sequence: TGCGCCAGCATCCCTCCGACAGGGTCCTACAATGAGCAGTTCTTC.